What follows are 24 T cell receptor beta chains derived from one specimen sequenced in a study of T cell changes during pregnancy in multiple sclerosis. Profiling relied on immunoSEQ multiplex PCR, and the TCRdb table lists in-frame clones only, not all of them. The data show under 45,000 clones, approximately 90% seen once. The sequencing used CD8+ T cells from peripheral blood mononuclear cells, collected in the third trimester of pregnancy. The receptors here all came from a female donor with multiple sclerosis, enrolled in a pregnancy study.

The J gene is TRBJ2-2, the V gene TRBV27, with 8 bases lining up with TRBD2. Looked up from germline, CDR1 is MNHEY and CDR2 is SMNVEV (reference sequence). J lost 2 bases, V lost 3 bases, and 2 bases had no gene match. CDR3 length: 15 residues. The CDR3 DNA sequence: TGTGCCAGCAGTTTTAGCGGGAAAAACACCGGGGAGCTGTTTTTT. Translating gives CASSFSGKNTGELFF.

The chain combines TRBV28 with TRBJ1-1; TRBD1 matches at 11 bases. V was clipped by 1 base and J by 5 bases; unmatched bases: 3. The CDR3 spans 15 residues. Germline-derived CDR1 and CDR2 are MDHEN and SYDVKM. The CDR3 DNA reads as TGTGCCAGCAGTTTATTAGGGACAGGGGGAACTGAAGCTTTCTTT. This gives the protein CASSLLGTGGTEAFF. Combining the CDR3 with reference TRBV28 and TRBJ1-1 gives the whole variable domain DVKVTQSSRYLVKRTGEKVFLECVQDMDHENMFWYRQDPGLGLRLIYFSYDVKMKEKGDIPEGYSVSREKKERFSLILESASTNQTSMYLCASSLLGTGGTEAFFGQGTRLTVV.

Written as DNA, the CDR3 is TGTGCCAGCAGCCTAGAGGGGGGGGCGGAGACCCAGTACTTC. As protein: CASSLEGGAETQYF. This chain connects TRBV9 to TRBJ2-5, with D possibly being TRBD2 (7 bases). Germline V gene data show CDR1 as SGDLS and CDR2 as YYNGEE. This CDR3 region has 14 residues. V lost 4 bases and J 5 bases, leaving 15 bases between the germline ends.

This CDR3 reads CASSFIQGDGYTF. The CDR3 DNA reads as TGTGCCAGCAGCTTCATACAGGGTGATGGCTACACCTTC. The gene calls are TRBV5-6 and TRBJ1-2; D is possibly TRBD1 (6 bases). There are 13 residues in the CDR3. Germline-derived CDR1 and CDR2 are SGHDT and YYEEEE. With 2 bases removed from V and 6 bases from J, the gap between germline ends came to 11 bases.

The chain combines TRBV30 with TRBJ2-1; 9 bases agree with TRBD1. This CDR3 has 15 residues. Trimming cost V 3 bases and J 5 bases; bases outside gene matches: 8. Germline V gene sequence: CDR1 GTSNPN, CDR2 SVGIG (reference sequence). In DNA form, the CDR3 reads TGTGCCTGGAGGACGCCGGGACAGGGCCACAATGAGCAGTTCTTC. It is translated as CAWRTPGQGHNEQFF.

The CDR3 DNA sequence: TGCGCCAGCAGCCAGGGTGTTAAAAACAGGGCGTCCGAGCAGTACTTC. Translation: CASSQGVKNRASEQYF. The V and J genes are TRBV4-1 and TRBJ2-7, with D tentatively TRBD1 (6 bases). In germline, CDR1 is MGHRA, CDR2 YSYEKL. With 3 bases removed from V and 6 bases from J, the gap between germline ends came to 21 bases. The length of the CDR3 is 16 residues.

Note on this clone: Other DNA sequences in the same sample also yield this CDR3. CDR3 nucleotides: TGTGCCAGCAGTGGGCGGGGGAGCTCCTACGAGCAGTACTTC. Amino acid sequence: CASSGRGSSYEQYF. V usage is TRBV6-1 and J usage is TRBJ2-7; 7 bases are shared with TRBD2. This CDR3 is 14 amino acids long. J lost 0 bases, V lost 4 bases, and 3 bases had no gene match. Germline-derived CDR1 and CDR2 are MNHNS and SASEGT.

The V and J genes are TRBV30 and TRBJ2-3; D remains unclear. The CDR3 sequence is 13 residues long. CDR1 and CDR2 (germline): GTSNPN, SVGIG (reference sequence). V was trimmed by 2 bases and J by 9 bases, leaving 15 bases between them. In DNA form, the CDR3 reads TGTGCCTGGAGTCCCCTCGACTTCAGCACGCAGTATTTT. This translates into CAWSPLDFSTQYF.

The chain employs TRBV7-9 and TRBJ2-1, with a possible D match to TRBD2 (6 bases). This CDR3 comprises 15 residues. V shed 0 bases and J shed 16 bases, with 22 bases lying between them. CDR1 is SEHNR, CDR2 FQNEAQ, per germline (reference sequence). CDR3 nucleotides: TGTGCCAGCAGCTTAGCGAGGGAGACTAGTATCAATCGCTTCTTC. Its protein product is CASSLARETSINRFF. Based on the CDR3 plus reference TRBV7-9 and TRBJ2-1, the full variable domain is DTGVSQNPRHKITKRGQNVTFRCDPISEHNRLYWYRQTLGQGPEFLTYFQNEAQLEKSRLLSDRFSAERPKGSFSTLEIQRTEQGDSAMYLCASSLARETSINRFFGPGTRLTVL.

This clone was seen only once. CDR3 bases: TGTGCCAGCAGCCGTCGGACAGGGGGCTTGGGGAACACTGAAGCTTTCTTT. Translation gives CASSRRTGGLGNTEAFF. The chain links TRBV5-6 to TRBJ1-1; 11 bases agree with TRBD1. The CDR3 length is 17 residues. From germline, CDR1 is SGHDT and CDR2 YYEEEE. J gave up 1 base and V 4 bases, and 9 bases lay outside the gene matches.

This sequence joins TRBV7-3 and TRBJ2-5; 10 bases fit TRBD1. The V segment lost 4 bases and the J segment 5 bases; nucleotides outside the gene matches: 7. In germline, CDR1 is SGHTA, CDR2 FQGTGA. The length of the CDR3 is 15 residues. CDR3 DNA sequence: TGTGCCAGCAGCTCTCGACAGGGGGCATGGGAGACCCAGTACTTC. Its protein is CASSSRQGAWETQYF.

J is TRBJ2-2 and V is TRBV7-3; D is possibly TRBD1 (5 bases). V shed 2 bases and J shed 3 bases, with 16 bases lying between them. The germline gives CDR1 SGHTA, CDR2 FQGTGA. The CDR3 is 17 amino acids. The CDR3: CASSLDIGHGYTGELFF. CDR3 sequence (DNA): TGTGCCAGCAGCTTAGATATAGGACACGGATACACCGGGGAGCTGTTTTTT.

The genes are TRBV30 and TRBJ2-5, with 9 positions matching TRBD1. With V trimmed by 2 bases and J by 0 bases, 7 bases remained unmatched. CDR3 length: 16 amino acids. From germline, CDR1 is GTSNPN and CDR2 SVGIG (reference sequence). The CDR3 reads CAWSLTGGPYQETQYF. The CDR3 bases are TGTGCCTGGAGTTTAACAGGGGGCCCTTACCAAGAGACCCAGTACTTC.

The V gene is TRBV10-3, the J gene TRBJ1-5; TRBD1 agrees at 8 bases. The germline V gene encodes CDR1 ENHRY and CDR2 SYGVKD. The CDR3 extends over 14 amino acids. V shed 10 bases, J shed 0 bases, and the junction held 5 bases outside the gene matches. The CDR3 sequence: CATWTGTSNQPQHF. The CDR3 DNA follows: TGTGCCACCTGGACAGGGACTAGCAATCAGCCCCAGCATTTT.

The chain combines TRBV9 with TRBJ2-3, with 12 bases matching TRBD2. Germline V lookup: CDR1 SGDLS, CDR2 YYNGEE. The CDR3 totals 16 residues. V shed 2 bases, J shed 3 bases, and the junction held 4 bases outside the gene matches. For the CDR3, the DNA is TGTGCCAGCAGCGTCCCCACTAGCGGGAGGACAGATACGCAGTATTTT. Translating it yields CASSVPTSGRTDTQYF.

The rearrangement joins TRBV4-1 to TRBJ2-1, with TRBD2 matching 9 bases. Germline V CDR1 and CDR2: MGHRA, YSYEKL. CDR3 length: 15 residues. J lost 2 bases, V lost 3 bases, and 2 bases had no gene match. In DNA form, the CDR3 reads TGCGCCAGCAGCCAGGCGGGAGGGACCTACAATGAGCAGTTCTTC. Protein: CASSQAGGTYNEQFF.

The chain carries TRBV7-9 and TRBJ2-3; D remains ambiguous. Germline V gene sequence: CDR1 SEHNR, CDR2 FQNEAQ (reference sequence). The CDR3 is 11 residues long. V was pared by 8 bases and J by 6 bases, with 9 bases between. The CDR3 DNA sequence: TGTGCCAGCGTCCACGGGGATACGCAGTATTTT. Protein product: CASVHGDTQYF.

V and J are TRBV15 and TRBJ2-1; the D gene is possibly TRBD1 (6 bases). Germline loops: CDR1 LNHNV, CDR2 YYDKDF (reference sequence). CDR3 length: 15 amino acids. The V and J ends lost 4 bases and 7 bases respectively, with 17 bases between them. In DNA form, the CDR3 reads TGTGCCACCAGCACCGGGACACATGAGTTGAATGAGCAGTTCTTC. Protein sequence: CATSTGTHELNEQFF.

The rearrangement joins TRBV5-1 to TRBJ2-7, with TRBD2 as a possible D gene (5 bases). The CDR3 covers 12 residues. The germline V and J ends were trimmed by 3 bases and 7 bases, with 11 bases remaining between them. The V gene's germline CDR1 is SGHRS and CDR2 YFSETQ. DNA for the CDR3: TGCGCCAGCAGCTCGGCGGGTGGGGAGCAGTACTTC. Its translation is CASSSAGGEQYF.

V usage is TRBV28 and J usage is TRBJ2-5; TRBD2 aligns across 10 bases. The CDR3 contains 17 residues. Germline loops: CDR1 MDHEN, CDR2 SYDVKM. V shed 4 bases and J 1 base; nucleotides not matched to a gene: 9. The CDR3 protein is CASSSYSSGSLQETQYF. CDR3 nucleotides: TGTGCCAGCAGTTCCTACTCTAGCGGGAGCCTCCAAGAGACCCAGTACTTC.

This rearrangement joins TRBV5-6 to TRBJ2-1; tentatively, D is TRBD2 (6 bases). This CDR3 has 13 amino acids. The germline V gene encodes CDR1 SGHDT and CDR2 YYEEEE. The ends were cut back, 3 bases at V and 3 bases at J, with 7 bases in the middle. Here the CDR3 DNA reads TGTGCCAGCAGCTCGGGAGTCTACAATGAGCAGTTCTTC. This translates into CASSSGVYNEQFF.

The V gene is TRBV15, the J gene TRBJ1-2; no definite D call. The germline V gene has CDR1 LNHNV and CDR2 YYDKDF (reference sequence). The CDR3 length is 14 residues. V was cut by 5 bases and J by 2 bases, with 12 bases left in between. Here the CDR3 DNA reads TGTGCCACCAGCTTAGACGACACGAACTATGGCTACACCTTC. It specifies CATSLDDTNYGYTF.

This chain joins TRBV7-2 and TRBJ1-1, with a tentative D call TRBD1 (6 bases). Trimming shortened V by 4 bases and J by 4 bases, and 16 bases separated the two germline ends. Germline CDR1 reads SGHTA; CDR2 reads FQGNSA. This CDR3 has 15 residues. CDR3 amino acids: CASSSGGGYVTEAFF. The CDR3 region has the DNA TGTGCCAGCAGCTCCGGGGGGGGCTACGTCACTGAAGCTTTCTTT.

The J gene is TRBJ1-5, the V gene TRBV6-6; 8 nucleotides match TRBD1. V trimming: 5 bases; J trimming: 6 bases; junction bases outside the gene matches: 12. The CDR3 runs 16 residues. In germline, CDR1 is MNHNY, CDR2 SVGAGI (reference sequence). CDR3 sequence reads: CASSAPQGAGGQPQHF. The CDR3 DNA is TGTGCCAGCAGTGCACCCCAGGGGGCTGGGGGTCAGCCCCAGCATTTT.